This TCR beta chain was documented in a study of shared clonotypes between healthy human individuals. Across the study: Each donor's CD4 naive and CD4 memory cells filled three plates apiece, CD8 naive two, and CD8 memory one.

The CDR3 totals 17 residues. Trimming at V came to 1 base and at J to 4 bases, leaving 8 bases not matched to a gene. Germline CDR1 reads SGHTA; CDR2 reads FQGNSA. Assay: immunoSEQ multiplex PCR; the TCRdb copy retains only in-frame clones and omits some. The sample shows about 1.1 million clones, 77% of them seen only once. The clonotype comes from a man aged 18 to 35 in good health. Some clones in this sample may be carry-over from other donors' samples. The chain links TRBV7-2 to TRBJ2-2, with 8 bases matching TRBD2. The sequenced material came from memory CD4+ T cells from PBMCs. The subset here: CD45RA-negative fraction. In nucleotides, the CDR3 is TGTGCCAGCAGCTTAGTTCCGGGAGGGCGTAGCACCGGGGAGCTGTTTTTT. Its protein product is CASSLVPGGRSTGELFF.